A single sample is the source of the 16 T cell receptor beta chains below, sequenced in a study of chemoradiotherapy in HPV16-positive cancers. Some clones are missing from TCRdb's copy, which holds only in-frame ones; the method was immunoSEQ multiplex PCR. The table has 3,500 to 5,500 clones, 90% seen once. Sampling was done from a patient who underwent chemoradiotherapy. Receptors were obtained from a human donor with HPV-associated anogenital cancer.

The rearrangement links TRBV9 to TRBJ2-2; D not certain. V was cut by 1 base and J by 4 bases, with 11 bases left in between. CDR1 SGDLS and CDR2 YYNGEE come from the germline V gene. This CDR3 is 15 amino acids long. CDR3 DNA: TGTGCCAGCAGCGTACTAAAGGGTAGCACCGGGGAGCTGTTTTTT. Protein sequence: CASSVLKGSTGELFF.

This rearrangement joins TRBV30 to TRBJ2-3, with 10 bases aligning to TRBD2. J was trimmed by 4 bases and V by 8 bases; bases with no gene match: 9. In germline, CDR1 is GTSNPN, CDR2 SVGIG (reference sequence). This CDR3 comprises 14 residues. In DNA, the CDR3 is TGTGCCAACTCAGCGGGAGGGCCGGCAGATACGCAGTATTTT. It yields the protein CANSAGGPADTQYF.

The chain is built from TRBV29-1 and TRBJ2-2; possible D gene TRBD1, 6 bases. The CDR3 is 15 residues long. V gave up 6 bases and J gave up 0 bases, with 14 bases separating them. Germline V lookup: CDR1 SQVTM, CDR2 ANQGSEA. DNA for the CDR3: TGCAGCGTATATACCGGGACACCGAACACCGGGGAGCTGTTTTTT. Residues: CSVYTGTPNTGELFF.

The chain is built from TRBV6-5 and TRBJ1-1; D uncertain. CDR3 size: 15 residues. CDR1 is MNHEY and CDR2 is SVGAGI in the germline V gene. Trimming left V 8 bases short and J 1 base short, with 17 bases between. The chain's CDR3 is CASGGRQAKNTEAFF. For the CDR3, the DNA is TGTGCCAGCGGAGGTCGACAAGCGAAGAACACTGAAGCTTTCTTT.

This clone was detected once. The chain carries TRBV6-5 and TRBJ1-6; 7 bases match TRBD1. The CDR3 spans 14 residues. Germline V gene lookup returns CDR1 MNHEY and CDR2 SVGAGI. With V trimmed by 6 bases and J by 10 bases, 9 bases remained unmatched. The CDR3 DNA reads TGTGCCAGCAGACCTACAGGGGATCGCTCACCCCTCCACTTT. Encoded protein: CASRPTGDRSPLHF.

The chain couples TRBV6-1 to TRBJ1-3; D remains ambiguous. CDR3 size: 15 residues. In germline, CDR1 is MNHNS, CDR2 SASEGT. With 6 bases removed from V and 2 bases from J, the gap between germline ends came to 14 bases. CDR3 nucleotides: TGTGCCAGCAGGGAGACACCTCGGACTGGAAACACCATATATTTT. Its protein is CASRETPRTGNTIYF.

Comments on this clone: Additional DNA sequences in this sample encode the identical CDR3. This rearrangement joins TRBV20-1 to TRBJ2-3, with no clear D. The CDR3 runs to 11 residues. Trimming removed 6 bases from V and 0 bases from J, with 4 bases in between. CDR1 DFQATT and CDR2 SNEGSKA come from the germline V gene (reference sequence). This CDR3 is CSAKSTDTQYF. DNA for the CDR3: TGCAGTGCCAAGAGCACAGATACGCAGTATTTT.

The chain links TRBV19 to TRBJ1-1; unclear D gene. This CDR3 comprises 14 residues. V was clipped by 9 bases and J by 1 base, with 15 bases between them. Germline V gene lookup returns CDR1 LNHDA and CDR2 SQIVND (reference sequence). Here the CDR3 reads CASGGLGWNTEAFF. Here the CDR3 DNA reads TGTGCCAGCGGAGGCCTGGGATGGAACACTGAAGCTTTCTTT.

As DNA, the CDR3 is TGTGCCAGCAGCGTATCGCCTCGGGCCAATCAGCCCCAGCATTTT. Residues: CASSVSPRANQPQHF. The genes are TRBV9 and TRBJ1-5; D uncertain. This CDR3 has 15 amino acids. V dropped 1 base and J dropped 3 bases, with 11 bases sitting between them. CDR1 SGDLS and CDR2 YYNGEE come from the germline V gene. The full variable domain, rest sourced from reference TRBV9 and TRBJ1-5, is DSGVTQTPKHLITATGQRVTLRCSPRSGDLSVYWYQQSLDQGLQFLIQYYNGEERAKGNILERFSAQQFPDLHSELNLSSLELGDSALYFCASSVSPRANQPQHFGDGTRLSIL.

The chain has TRBV5-1 and TRBJ2-5, with D uncertain. V shed 0 bases and J shed 1 base, with 7 bases lying between them. From germline, CDR1 is SGHRS and CDR2 YFSETQ. This CDR3 spans 14 amino acids. The chain's CDR3 is CASSLENPQETQYF. CDR3 DNA sequence: TGCGCCAGCAGCTTGGAAAACCCCCAAGAGACCCAGTACTTC.

The V call is TRBV7-9, the J call TRBJ1-5; TRBD1 matches at 7 bases. CDR1 is SEHNR and CDR2 is FQNEAQ in the germline V gene (reference sequence). V gave up 6 bases and J gave up 0 bases; unmatched junction bases: 5. The CDR3 has 15 residues. The CDR3 protein is CASSPTGSSNQPQHF. Here the CDR3 DNA reads TGTGCCAGCAGTCCGACAGGGTCTAGCAATCAGCCCCAGCATTTT. Complete variable domain (other parts from reference TRBV7-9 and TRBJ1-5): DTGVSQNPRHKITKRGQNVTFRCDPISEHNRLYWYRQTLGQGPEFLTYFQNEAQLEKSRLLSDRFSAERPKGSFSTLEIQRTEQGDSAMYLCASSPTGSSNQPQHFGDGTRLSIL.

In this sample, this clone turned up a few times. This chain uses TRBV5-1 with TRBJ1-2; TRBD1 matches 8 bases. J was trimmed by 0 bases and V by 4 bases; bases with no gene match: 17. The V gene's germline CDR1 is SGHRS and CDR2 YFSETQ. The length of the CDR3 is 19 residues. The DNA of the CDR3 is TGCGCCAGCAGCGCGGCCAGCAGGGGGCAGGCGACCACTAACTATGGCTACACCTTC. As protein: CASSAASRGQATTNYGYTF.

The chain uses TRBV4-2 and TRBJ2-7; the D gene is possibly TRBD2 (6 bases). The CDR3 is 11 residues long. The V and J ends lost 7 bases and 4 bases respectively, with 8 bases between them. Germline assignment: CDR1 LGHNA and CDR2 YNFKEQ. The CDR3 DNA reads TGTGCCAGCAACGGGGGATACGAGCAGTACTTC. As protein: CASNGGYEQYF.

The chain carries TRBV14 and TRBJ1-6; 7 nucleotides line up with TRBD1. The CDR3 is 15 residues long. V lost 4 bases, J lost 6 bases, and 6 bases stayed unmatched. Germline V lookup: CDR1 SGHDN, CDR2 FVKESK. CDR3 bases: TGTGCCAGCAGCCCACGGACAGGACTTAATTCACCCCTCCACTTT. This codes for CASSPRTGLNSPLHF.

The chain employs TRBV19 and TRBJ1-1; no firm D call. Trimming removed 5 bases at V and 1 base at J, with 5 bases between. Germline V gene data show CDR1 as LNHDA and CDR2 as SQIVND (reference sequence). CDR3 length: 12 residues. CDR3 coding DNA: TGTGCCAGTAGTGGTGGGAACACTGAAGCTTTCTTT. Its protein is CASSGGNTEAFF.

The rearrangement uses TRBV10-3 and TRBJ2-5; D unclear. CDR1 is ENHRY, CDR2 SYGVKD, per germline. The CDR3 covers 12 residues. Deletions cut 0 bases from V and 4 bases from J, with 3 bases between. The CDR3 nucleotides read TGTGCCATCAGTGAGTCCCGAGAGACCCAGTACTTC. Translating it yields CAISESRETQYF.